Listed below are T cell receptor beta chains from one sample, sequenced in a study of Ad26.COV2.S vaccination and SARS-CoV-2 variants. The repertoire was sequenced with immunoSEQ multiplex PCR; TCRdb's copy has only in-frame clones and lacks some. In the table there are fewer than 500,000 clones, 90% of which are singletons. Source: peripheral blood, taken in a trial of Ad26.COV2.S vaccine versus placebo. Source of these receptors: a person aged 18 to 65 who received the Ad26.COV2.S COVID-19 vaccine or a placebo. Each CDR3 is given with its conserved first and last residue. D genes are given only for firm matches. The size entry is marked missing in some rows and otherwise reads once, few, many or a size class.

cdr3_nt	cdr3_aa	v_call	j_call	clone_size	d_call
TGTGCCAGCAGCCGCGGACGGTCATGGGATGAAAAACTGTTTTTT	CASSRGRSWDEKLFF	TRBV6-2/TRBV6-3	TRBJ1-4	.	.
TGTGCCAGCAGCAAACCGGGGGCTAGCGGAACAGATACGCAGTATTTT	CASSKPGASGTDTQYF	TRBV7-9	TRBJ2-3	.	.
TGTGCCAGCAGCTCCTCCGGGACAGGGAACACTGAAGCTTTCTTT	CASSSSGTGNTEAFF	TRBV13	TRBJ1-1	.	TRBD1
TGTGCCAGCAGTTTTTTCGGGACAGGGGATGAAAAACTGTTTTTT	CASSFFGTGDEKLFF	TRBV28	TRBJ1-4	.	TRBD1
TGTGCCAGCAGCGTAGCAGGTAGCGCCACCGGGGAGCTGTTTTTT	CASSVAGSATGELFF	TRBV9	TRBJ2-2	.	.
TGTGCCAGCAGCTTAATGGCAGGGGGAAATGAGCAGTTCTTC	CASSLMAGGNEQFF	TRBV13	TRBJ2-1	.	TRBD1
TGTGCCAGCCCTGTAGCGGGAGGACCCCAAGAGACCCAGTACTTC	CASPVAGGPQETQYF	TRBV2	TRBJ2-5	.	TRBD2
TGTGCCAGCATGGGCAGGCCGTCTCTCTCTGGAAACACCATATATTTT	CASMGRPSLSGNTIYF	TRBV28	TRBJ1-3	once	.
TGTGCCAGCAGCTGGGACAGGGAGAACACTGAAGCTTTCTTT	CASSWDRENTEAFF	TRBV5-4	TRBJ1-1	few	TRBD1
TGTGCCAGCAGCTCGATAGCGGGAAATGAGCAGTTCTTC	CASSSIAGNEQFF	TRBV7-2	TRBJ2-1	.	TRBD2
TGTGCCAGTCAAGCCGGGGTACGCTCCTACAATGAGCAGTTCTTC	CASQAGVRSYNEQFF	TRBV11-2	TRBJ2-1	.	.
TGTGCCATCAGGGGACTAGCGGGAGACAATGAGCAGTTCTTC	CAIRGLAGDNEQFF	TRBV10-3	TRBJ2-1	.	TRBD2
TGTGCCAGCAGCCCAGCCCTAGCGGGAGTCTACGAGCAGTACTTC	CASSPALAGVYEQYF	TRBV7-8	TRBJ2-7	.	TRBD2
TGCGCTAGCCTAAACACCGGGGAGCTGTTTTTT	CASLNTGELFF	TRBV12-3/TRBV12-4	TRBJ2-2	.	.
TGTGCCAGCAGTGGGGGACTAGCGGGAGGGGTAGAGACCCAGTACTTC	CASSGGLAGGVETQYF	TRBV28	TRBJ2-5	.	TRBD2
TGTGCCAGCAGCCAAATTCGCGGGGCCACTGAAGCTTTCTTT	CASSQIRGATEAFF	TRBV3-1/TRBV3-2	TRBJ1-1	.	.
TGTGCCAGCAGCTTAGCGGGGGGCCCTGGTGAAGCTTTCTTT	CASSLAGGPGEAFF	TRBV7-8	TRBJ1-1	.	.
TGTGCCAGCAGTTTGTCGGCTTCCGGGGAGCTGTTTTTT	CASSLSASGELFF	TRBV27	TRBJ2-2	once	.
TGCAGCGTTTACGCGTACCAAGAGACCCAGTACTTC	CSVYAYQETQYF	TRBV29-1	TRBJ2-5	.	.
TGTGCCAGCAGCGTAGGCCGGGGCAACTCCTACGAGCAGTACTTC	CASSVGRGNSYEQYF	TRBV5-4	TRBJ2-7	.	.
TGTGCCAGCAGTGAAGGCCCAGGGGACCACGAGCAGTACTTC	CASSEGPGDHEQYF	TRBV6-1	TRBJ2-7	.	.
TGTGCCACCAGCACGAGAAGGGTGAACACTGAAGCTTTCTTT	CATSTRRVNTEAFF	TRBV15	TRBJ1-1	.	.
TGTGCCAGCAGCAGACTCTCTCCCTACAATGAGCAGTTCTTC	CASSRLSPYNEQFF	TRBV6-5	TRBJ2-1	.	.
TGTGCCAGCAGCCAAGTACAGTCCTACGAGCAGTACTTC	CASSQVQSYEQYF	TRBV3-1/TRBV3-2	TRBJ2-7	.	.
TGTGCCAGCAGCAGCGGGACTAGCGGGATGAACACCGGGGAGCTGTTTTTT	CASSSGTSGMNTGELFF	TRBV11-2	TRBJ2-2	.	TRBD2
TGTGCCAGCAGCGTAGCACTAGCGGGATCCCTGAGCTCCTACAATGAGCAGTTCTTC	CASSVALAGSLSSYNEQFF	TRBV9	TRBJ2-1	.	TRBD2
TGTGCCAGCTTCGACTCGACGGGGGAGACCCAGTACTTC	CASFDSTGETQYF	TRBV28	TRBJ2-5	.	.
TGTGCCAGCAGCGGGACAGATGGCACAGATACGCAGTATTTT	CASSGTDGTDTQYF	TRBV7-9	TRBJ2-3	once	TRBD1
TGTGCCACCAGCAGAGGACAGGGGGTGACCGAGCAGTACTTC	CATSRGQGVTEQYF	TRBV15	TRBJ2-7	.	TRBD1
TGTGCCAGCAGCATCGACAGGGGGCTCGGCGAGCAGTACTTC	CASSIDRGLGEQYF	TRBV7-9	TRBJ2-7	.	TRBD1
TGTGCCAGCAGCCAAGAATGGGCTAGCGGGAGTCAGGAGCAGTACTTC	CASSQEWASGSQEQYF	TRBV3-1/TRBV3-2	TRBJ2-7	.	TRBD2
TGTGCCAGCAGCTTAAGGACAGGGGGCGCGGATTACAATGAGCAGTTCTTC	CASSLRTGGADYNEQFF	TRBV7-3	TRBJ2-1	.	TRBD1
TGTGCCAGCAAGGGCGCAGGGGGCTTTCAGTACTTC	CASKGAGGFQYF	TRBV6-5	TRBJ2-7	.	TRBD1
TGCGCCAGCATGGCGGGACAGGGATACAATGAGCAGTTCTTC	CASMAGQGYNEQFF	TRBV5-1	TRBJ2-1	once	TRBD1
TGTGCCAGCAGTTACCTAGCGGGTTACAATGAGCAGTTCTTC	CASSYLAGYNEQFF	TRBV28	TRBJ2-1	.	TRBD2
TGTGCCAGCAGCACGATCACTAGCGGGAGGGCCTATGAGCAGTTCTTC	CASSTITSGRAYEQFF	TRBV13	TRBJ2-1	.	TRBD2
TGTGCCAGCTCACCGAAGACAGTTTCATCTGGAAACACCATATATTTT	CASSPKTVSSGNTIYF	TRBV18	TRBJ1-3	.	.
TGTGCCATCAGTGCCACGGAGTCGGGGATCTATGGCTACACCTTC	CAISATESGIYGYTF	TRBV10-3	TRBJ1-2	.	.
TGTGCCAGCTCGCAGCAGGGGGAGCTGTTTTTT	CASSQQGELFF	TRBV18	TRBJ2-2	.	.
TGTGCCAGCAGCTTAACCCCCGGGACTAGCGGGAGGGCCAACGGCGAGCAGTACTTC	CASSLTPGTSGRANGEQYF	TRBV13	TRBJ2-7	.	TRBD2
TGTGCCAGCTCAACGACAGGGTTGGGAAGTGAAAAACTGTTTTTT	CASSTTGLGSEKLFF	TRBV18	TRBJ1-4	.	TRBD1
TGTGCCAGCAGCCCGGGACTAGCGGGACGCACAGATACGCAGTATTTT	CASSPGLAGRTDTQYF	TRBV7-2	TRBJ2-3	.	TRBD2
TGTGCCAGCAGTTTAGGACCCCCGAACACTGAAGCTTTCTTT	CASSLGPPNTEAFF	TRBV27	TRBJ1-1	.	.
TGTGCCATCAGTGAGTCAGCGGCTAACAGACCGGGGGAGACCCAGTACTTC	CAISESAANRPGETQYF	TRBV10-3	TRBJ2-5	.	.
TGTGCCAGCAGCGCCCCTGCGGGAGGTTTCAATGAGCAGTTCTTC	CASSAPAGGFNEQFF	TRBV9	TRBJ2-1	.	TRBD2
TGCAGCGTCATCCCGGCAACTAATGAAAAACTGTTTTTT	CSVIPATNEKLFF	TRBV29-1	TRBJ1-4	.	.
TGCAGCGTTGAAAGAGCTGCCGACACACACACAGATACGCAGTATTTT	CSVERAADTHTDTQYF	TRBV29-1	TRBJ2-3	.	.
TGTGCCAGCAGCAAGGGACAGGGTAGGACCTCCTACGAGCAGTACTTC	CASSKGQGRTSYEQYF	TRBV5-4	TRBJ2-7	.	TRBD1
TGTGCCAGCAGGCCTACTTCAGACTCGTACAATGAGCAGTTCTTC	CASRPTSDSYNEQFF	TRBV3-1/TRBV3-2	TRBJ2-1	.	.
TGTGCCAGCAGTTACCCCAGCAGGGGGTCCTACGAGCAGTACTTC	CASSYPSRGSYEQYF	TRBV6-6	TRBJ2-7	.	TRBD1
TGTGCCAGCAGTTATTTGGGACTAGCGGGAGTCGAGCAGTACTTC	CASSYLGLAGVEQYF	TRBV28	TRBJ2-7	.	TRBD2
TGTGCCAGCGGGGGGCCGGATCAGCCCCAGCATTTT	CASGGPDQPQHF	TRBV6-5	TRBJ1-5	few	.
TGTGCCAGTAGTGTGGGAGCTACCTACAATGAGCAGTTCTTC	CASSVGATYNEQFF	TRBV19	TRBJ2-1	.	.
TGTGCCAGCACCCCCGGGGGACACTATGGCTACACCTTC	CASTPGGHYGYTF	TRBV5-5	TRBJ1-2	.	.
TGTGCCAGCAGCTTAGATGGGCAGAGGAACACTGAAGCTTTCTTT	CASSLDGQRNTEAFF	TRBV11-3	TRBJ1-1	.	.
TGTGCCAGCAGCCCAAGGGCCGGGACAGGGGGGAACAATGAGCAGTTCTTC	CASSPRAGTGGNNEQFF	TRBV9	TRBJ2-1	.	TRBD1
TGTGCCAGCAGGGAGGCCCGATACAATGAGCAGTTCTTC	CASREARYNEQFF	TRBV2	TRBJ2-1	.	.
TGTGCCAGCAGTTTACCCGAGACAGGGACAAACTACGAGCAGTACTTC	CASSLPETGTNYEQYF	TRBV28	TRBJ2-7	.	TRBD1
TGTGCCAGCAGACAAAAGGGCGCGAGCGGGAGTTACGAGCAGTACTTC	CASRQKGASGSYEQYF	TRBV11-2	TRBJ2-7	.	TRBD2